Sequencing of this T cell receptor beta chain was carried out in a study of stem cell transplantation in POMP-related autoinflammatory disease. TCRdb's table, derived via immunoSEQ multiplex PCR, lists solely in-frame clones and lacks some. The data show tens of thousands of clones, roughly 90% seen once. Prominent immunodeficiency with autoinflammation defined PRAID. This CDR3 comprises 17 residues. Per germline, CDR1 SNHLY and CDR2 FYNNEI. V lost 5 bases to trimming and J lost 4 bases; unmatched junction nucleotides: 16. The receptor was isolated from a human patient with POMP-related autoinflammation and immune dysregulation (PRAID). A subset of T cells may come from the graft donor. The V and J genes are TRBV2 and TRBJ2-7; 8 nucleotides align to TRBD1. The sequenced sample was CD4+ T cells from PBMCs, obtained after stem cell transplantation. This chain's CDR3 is CASSPASGRDRYYEQYF. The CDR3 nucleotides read TGTGCCAGCAGTCCCGCCTCCGGCCGGGACAGGTATTACGAGCAGTACTTC. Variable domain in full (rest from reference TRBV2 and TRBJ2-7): EPEVTQTPSHQVTQMGQEVILRCVPISNHLYFYWYRQILGQKVEFLVSFYNNEISEKSEIFDDQFSVERPDGSNFTLKIRSTKLEDSAMYFCASSPASGRDRYYEQYFGPGTRLTVT.